The 20 T cell receptor beta chains presented below share a single source sample, sequenced in a study of blood T cell repertoires in COVID-19. Profiling relied on immunoSEQ multiplex PCR, and the TCRdb table lists in-frame clones only, not all of them. The table records 40,000 to 50,000 clones, about 89% of them present only once. Sequencing input: peripheral blood. Receptors were obtained from a human donor in a cohort sampled during active COVID-19.

The chain joins TRBV7-2 to TRBJ1-1; D is uncertain. There are 13 residues in the CDR3. Deletions cut 2 bases from V and 2 bases from J, with 6 bases between. CDR1 and CDR2 (germline): SGHTA, FQGNSA. The CDR3 here is CASSLSVNTEAFF. The CDR3 DNA sequence: TGTGCCAGCAGCTTATCGGTAAACACTGAAGCTTTCTTT.

This sequence joins TRBV3-1 (or the pseudogene TRBV3-2) and TRBJ2-7, with 13 bases fitting TRBD2. Germline CDR1 and CDR2: LGHDT and YNNKEL (reference sequence). V trimming: 5 bases; J trimming: 12 bases; junction bases outside the gene matches: 10. The CDR3 is 14 amino acids. The CDR3 nucleotides are TGTGCCAGCAGCAGGACTAGCGGGGGAGAAATGACGTACTTC. As protein: CASSRTSGGEMTYF.

J is TRBJ2-7 and V is TRBV2; D is undetermined. CDR3 length: 11 residues. Trimming left V 6 bases short and J 1 base short, with 4 bases between. CDR1 and CDR2 from the germline V gene are SNHLY and FYNNEI. The CDR3 DNA is TGTGCCAGCAGACAGTCCTACGAGCAGTACTTC. This encodes CASRQSYEQYF. The variable domain in full, completed from reference TRBV2 and TRBJ2-7, reads EPEVTQTPSHQVTQMGQEVILRCVPISNHLYFYWYRQILGQKVEFLVSFYNNEISEKSEIFDDQFSVERPDGSNFTLKIRSTKLEDSAMYFCASRQSYEQYFGPGTRLTVT.

The chain is built from TRBV11-2 and TRBJ2-7, with D tentatively TRBD1 (6 bases). Germline lookup yields CDR1 SGHAT and CDR2 FQNNGV. CDR3 length equals 14 residues. The V gene lost 0 bases and the J gene lost 3 bases, with 9 bases spanning the gap. The CDR3 spells CASSLDTGIYEQYF. CDR3 DNA: TGTGCCAGCAGCTTAGATACAGGGATCTACGAGCAGTACTTC.

This rearrangement joins TRBV11-2 to TRBJ2-1; TRBD1 matches at 7 bases. Per germline, CDR1 SGHAT and CDR2 FQNNGV. J gave up 8 bases and V 0 bases, and 13 bases lay outside the gene matches. The CDR3 totals 17 residues. The CDR3 sequence: CASSLDAWGQRFHEQFF. CDR3 sequence (DNA): TGTGCCAGCAGCTTAGATGCTTGGGGACAGCGTTTTCATGAGCAGTTCTTC.

The genes are TRBV27 and TRBJ1-1; 9 bases are a match to TRBD1. V lost 5 bases and J lost 4; bases outside the gene matches: 2. Per the germline V gene, CDR1 is MNHEY and CDR2 is SMNVEV (reference sequence). The CDR3 consists of 13 residues. This CDR3 reads CASSIQGATEAFF. Written as DNA, the CDR3 is TGTGCCAGCAGTATACAGGGGGCCACTGAAGCTTTCTTT.

The chain uses TRBV7-9 and TRBJ1-2; TRBD1 matches at 11 bases. Germline V gene sequence: CDR1 SEHNR, CDR2 FQNEAQ (reference sequence). The CDR3 contains 16 residues. The J segment lost 1 base and the V segment lost 5 bases, leaving 6 bases of the junction unmatched. The CDR3 DNA reads as TGTGCCAGCAGCACCTGGGACAGGGGGGATAACTATGGCTACACCTTC. This gives the protein CASSTWDRGDNYGYTF.

With respect to this clone: Additional DNA sequences in this sample encode the identical CDR3. The CDR3 DNA is TGCGCCAGCAGCCAAGACTACGCCTACGAGCAGTACTTC. It translates to CASSQDYAYEQYF. V gene TRBV4-3 combines with J gene TRBJ2-7; D gene ambiguous. Trimming stripped 0 bases from V and 2 bases from J, with 5 bases between. Germline V gives CDR1 LGHNA, CDR2 YSLEER. This CDR3 comprises 13 residues.

This chain uses TRBV19 with TRBJ1-5; 9 nucleotides match TRBD1. Germline CDR1 reads LNHDA; CDR2 reads SQIVND (reference sequence). The CDR3 is 19 residues long. J gave up 1 base and V 5 bases, and 15 bases lay outside the gene matches. The CDR3 here is CASSPLGTGRGGSNQPQHF. For the CDR3, the DNA is TGTGCCAGTAGTCCGCTGGGGACAGGGAGAGGGGGAAGCAATCAGCCCCAGCATTTT.

The V call is TRBV6-5, the J call TRBJ1-2, with D possibly matching TRBD1 (5 bases). V lost 6 bases to trimming and J lost 4 bases, with 12 bases between them. Germline V lookup: CDR1 MNHEY, CDR2 SVGAGI. This CDR3 is built from 13 residues. The CDR3 reads CASRQGFTYGYTF. CDR3 sequence (DNA): TGTGCCAGCAGGCAGGGATTTACCTATGGCTACACCTTC.

For the CDR3, the DNA is TGCGCCAGCAGTGACCAGACAGTCGATCAGCCCCAGCATTTT. Encoded protein: CASSDQTVDQPQHF. The V call is TRBV10-2, the J call TRBJ1-5, with D perhaps TRBD1 (5 bases). Per germline, CDR1 WSHSY and CDR2 SAAADI. This CDR3 comprises 14 residues. V was clipped by 3 bases and J by 5 bases, with 11 bases between them.

The V gene is TRBV18, the J gene TRBJ1-2; 9 nucleotides line up with TRBD1. Germline-derived CDR1 and CDR2 are KGHSH and LQKENI. The CDR3 has 13 amino acids. Trimming took 3 bases from V and 8 from J; bases not matched to a gene: 4. As DNA, the CDR3 is TGTGCCAGCTCACCCGGACAGGGGCTGGGCTACACCTTC. The encoded protein is CASSPGQGLGYTF.

The V call is TRBV12-5, the J call TRBJ1-4; unclear D gene. Trimming left V 5 bases short and J 0 bases short, with 13 bases between. The CDR3 covers 16 residues. Germline values: CDR1 LGHNT, CDR2 FRNRAP. The CDR3 loop is CASGLNTSATNEKLFF. CDR3 nucleotides: TGTGCTAGTGGTCTCAATACATCTGCAACTAATGAAAAACTGTTTTTT.

The sample holds one count of this clone. The chain recombines TRBV10-3 with TRBJ2-7; D uncertain. The CDR3 consists of 11 residues. Germline CDR1 ENHRY, CDR2 SYGVKD. V was pared by 2 bases and J by 4 bases, with 3 bases between. This CDR3 is CAISEEYEQYF. DNA for the CDR3: TGTGCCATCAGTGAGGAGTACGAGCAGTACTTC.

This chain uses TRBV2 with TRBJ2-7, with a tentative D call TRBD2 (6 bases). Germline V gene data show CDR1 as SNHLY and CDR2 as FYNNEI. V gave up 5 bases and J gave up 3 bases, with 11 bases separating them. The CDR3 consists of 13 residues. The CDR3 region has the DNA TGTGCCAGCAGTAGACTAGATCGCTACGAGCAGTACTTC. Protein: CASSRLDRYEQYF.

This clone appeared once. The chain employs TRBV7-9 and TRBJ1-3; D remains ambiguous. The CDR3 has 12 residues. Germline V CDR1 and CDR2: SEHNR, FQNEAQ (reference sequence). V lost 1 base and J 8 bases, leaving 6 bases between the germline ends. The CDR3 sequence is CASSLVEDTIYF. The CDR3 nucleotides read TGTGCCAGCAGCTTAGTGGAGGACACCATATATTTT.

The CDR3 bases are TGTGCCAGCAGTGCTACTAGCGGGGAGGAGACCCAGTACTTC. Its protein product is CASSATSGEETQYF. The chain couples TRBV2 to TRBJ2-5; 10 bases agree with TRBD2. Looked up from germline, CDR1 is SNHLY and CDR2 is FYNNEI. Trimming took 4 bases from V and 5 from J; bases not matched to a gene: 4. The CDR3 has 14 residues.

This clone was recorded once. The V call is TRBV19, the J call TRBJ1-6, with 11 bases that match TRBD1. With 6 bases clipped from V and 8 bases from J, the junction kept 0 bases outside the gene matches. There are 13 residues in the CDR3. Looked up from germline, CDR1 is LNHDA and CDR2 is SQIVND (reference sequence). The CDR3 spells CASRDRGHSPLHF. The CDR3, as DNA: TGTGCCAGTAGGGACAGGGGGCATTCACCCCTCCACTTT.

The V call is TRBV4-1, the J call TRBJ2-7; 10 bases map to TRBD1. The ends lost 3 bases at V and 2 bases at J; junction bases unmatched: 13. The CDR3 has 18 residues. CDR1 is MGHRA, CDR2 YSYEKL, per germline. CDR3 region: CASSQRRPGQGFPYEQYF. The CDR3 DNA is TGCGCCAGCAGCCAGAGGCGGCCGGGACAGGGGTTTCCCTACGAGCAGTACTTC.

This chain links TRBV10-3 with TRBJ1-2, with D perhaps matching TRBD1 (5 bases). CDR3 length: 13 residues. Deletions cut 10 bases from V and 0 bases from J, with 12 bases between. CDR1 and CDR2 (germline): ENHRY, SYGVKD. The DNA of the CDR3 is TGTGCCAGCTCGGGGGGGGCTAACTATGGCTACACCTTC. Its translation: CASSGGANYGYTF.